In its sample, the clone carrying this T cell receptor beta chain was seen many times. This CDR3 is 18 amino acids long. With V trimmed by 1 base and J by 5 bases, 9 bases remained unmatched. Per the germline V gene, CDR1 is MGHRA and CDR2 is YSYEKL. The sample is drawn from a study of T cells after yellow fever vaccination. TCRdb processed the 5' RACE reads anew with MiXCR; each CDR3 protein has one entry. Of some 99,000 distinct CDR3 sequences in the sample, under 7% were seen once. The receptor's source is a young man who received the YFV17D yellow fever vaccine. The sequencing here drew on CD8+ T cells sorted from PBMCs, taken 10 days after the yellow fever booster vaccination. V is TRBV4-1 and J is TRBJ2-1; 12 bases align to TRBD2. The CDR3 sequence is CASSQGEIRLAGDNEQFF. Here the CDR3 DNA reads TGCGCCAGCAGCCAAGGGGAGATACGACTAGCGGGGGACAATGAGCAGTTCTTC.